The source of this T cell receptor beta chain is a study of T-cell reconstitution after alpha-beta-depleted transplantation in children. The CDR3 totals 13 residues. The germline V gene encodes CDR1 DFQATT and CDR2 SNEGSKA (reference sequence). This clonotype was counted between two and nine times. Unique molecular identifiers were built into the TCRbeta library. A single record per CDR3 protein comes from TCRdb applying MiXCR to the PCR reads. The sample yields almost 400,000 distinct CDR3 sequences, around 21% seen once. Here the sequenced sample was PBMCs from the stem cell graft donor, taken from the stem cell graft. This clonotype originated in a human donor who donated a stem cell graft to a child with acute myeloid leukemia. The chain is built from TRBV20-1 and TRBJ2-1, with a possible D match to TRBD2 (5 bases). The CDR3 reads CTAGRPSYNEQFF. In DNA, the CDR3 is TGCACCGCGGGTAGGCCTAGCTACAATGAGCAGTTCTTC.